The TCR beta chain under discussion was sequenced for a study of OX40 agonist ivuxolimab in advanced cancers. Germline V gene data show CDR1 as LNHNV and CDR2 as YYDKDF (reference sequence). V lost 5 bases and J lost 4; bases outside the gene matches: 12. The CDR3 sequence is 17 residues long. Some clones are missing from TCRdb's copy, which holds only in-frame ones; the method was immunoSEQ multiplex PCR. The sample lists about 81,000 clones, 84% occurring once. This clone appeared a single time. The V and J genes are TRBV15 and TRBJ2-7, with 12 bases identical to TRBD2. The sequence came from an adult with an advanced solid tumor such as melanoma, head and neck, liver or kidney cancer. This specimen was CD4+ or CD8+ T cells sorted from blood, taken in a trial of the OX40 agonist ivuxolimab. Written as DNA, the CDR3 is TGTGCCACCAGCTTCCAGGCGGGACTAGCGGGCTATTACGAGCAGTACTTC. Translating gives CATSFQAGLAGYYEQYF.